These 12 T cell receptor beta chains share one sample of origin, sequenced in a study of CD8+CD57+ T cells in acquired aplastic anemia. The sequenced patients had an expansion of CD8+CD57+ cells seen by flow cytometry. The template for TCR beta VDJ and CDR3 sequence profiling was genomic DNA. One entry per CDR3 protein, called by TCRdb with MiXCR from the reads. This table holds some 160,000 distinct CDR3 sequences, around half found once. Sequenced material: sorted CD4+, CD8+, or CD8+CD57+ T cells (not recorded which) from PBMCs. All receptors derive from a human donor with aplastic anemia.

This clonotype was seen ten or more times. The J gene is TRBJ1-1, the V gene TRBV3-1; no reliable D call. The CDR3 is 14 residues long. Germline CDR1 LGHDT, CDR2 YNNKEL (reference sequence). Trimming shortened V by 0 bases and J by 1 base, and 6 bases separated the two germline ends. DNA of the CDR3: TGTGCCAGCAGCCAAGAATCGGCGAACACTGAAGCTTTCTTT. Protein sequence: CASSQESANTEAFF.

The chain has TRBV12-3 or TRBV12-4 and TRBJ2-1; tentative D call: TRBD2 (6 bases). V gave up 8 bases and J gave up 0 bases, with 11 bases separating them. This CDR3 spans 14 amino acids. CDR3 sequence: CASGGMSSYNEQFF. CDR3 DNA: TGTGCCAGCGGGGGGATGAGCTCCTACAATGAGCAGTTCTTC.

With respect to this clonotype: Since a much larger clone is just one base distant, this may be a read error. V usage is TRBV7-2 and J usage is TRBJ2-2; D unclear. CDR1 SGHTA and CDR2 FQGNSA come from the germline V gene. The CDR3 has 14 amino acids. Here the CDR3 reads CSSSLVSDTGELFF. The CDR3 nucleotides are TGTTCCAGCAGCTTAGTTTCAGATACCGGGGAGCTGTTTTTT. Combining the CDR3 with reference TRBV7-2 and TRBJ2-2 gives the whole variable domain GAGVSQSPSNKVTEKGKDVELRCDPISGHTALYWYRQSLGQGLEFLIYFQGNSAPDKSGLPSDRFSAERTGGSVSTLTIQRTQQEDSAVYLCSSSLVSDTGELFFGEGSRLTVL.

Remarks on this clonotype: A much larger clone is a single base away; this may be a read error. The chain recombines TRBV6-1 with TRBJ2-3; D is possibly TRBD1 (5 bases). The CDR3 is 14 residues long. Germline CDR1 MNHNS, CDR2 SASEGT. The CDR3 bases are TGTGCCAACAGTGTAGACAGTAACACAGATACGCAGTATTTT. The encoded protein is CANSVDSNTDTQYF.

This clonotype was counted only a few times. The gene calls are TRBV7-2 and TRBJ1-6; possible D gene TRBD1, 5 bases. The germline V and J ends were trimmed by 10 bases and 6 bases, with 13 bases remaining between them. Germline CDR1 and CDR2: SGHTA and FQGNSA. CDR3 length equals 13 residues. CDR3 region: CATADISNSPLHF. Here the CDR3 DNA reads TGTGCCACCGCGGACATAAGTAATTCACCCCTCCACTTT.

This chain links TRBV7-2 with TRBJ1-1; no reliable D call. CDR3 length: 14 amino acids. Germline V gene data show CDR1 as SGHTA and CDR2 as FQGNSA. The V end was cut by 4 bases, the J end by 0 bases, with 9 bases between. CDR3 residues: CASSSSNMNTEAFF. The DNA for the CDR3 is TGTGCCAGCAGCTCCAGCAATATGAACACTGAAGCTTTCTTT.

The chain is built from TRBV2 and TRBJ1-2; D remains unclear. Trimming took off 4 bases at V and 4 bases at J, with 7 bases between the two ends. The V gene's germline CDR1 is SNHLY and CDR2 FYNNEI. The CDR3 has 12 amino acids. CDR3 in DNA: TGTGCCAGCAGTGTTGGCGCCTATGGCTACACCTTC. This codes for CASSVGAYGYTF.

In this sample, this clonotype turned up once. J is TRBJ2-2 and V is TRBV29-1; no clear D. V gave up 3 bases and J gave up 5 bases, with 4 bases separating them. This CDR3 comprises 11 residues. The V gene's germline CDR1 is SQVTM and CDR2 ANQGSEA. The CDR3 here is CSVDGTGELFF. CDR3 bases: TGCAGCGTTGACGGGACCGGGGAGCTGTTTTTT.

A word on this clonotype: A read error may explain this, as a much larger clone is one base away. Here the CDR3 omits its conserved ending phenylalanine or tryptophan, so a read error is the likely source. The rearrangement uses TRBV11-2 and TRBJ2-1; TRBD2 aligns across 7 bases. CDR3 size: 16 residues. CDR1 SGHAT and CDR2 FQNNGV come from the germline V gene. J lost 7 bases, V lost 2 bases, and 11 bases had no gene match. CDR3: CASSLFAGAAVNEQFL. Here the CDR3 DNA reads TGTGCCAGCAGCTTATTCGCGGGAGCGGCTGTGAATGAGCAGTTCCTC.

This clonotype was observed many times. This chain links TRBV7-2 with TRBJ1-5; D perhaps matches TRBD1 (5 bases). The CDR3 contains 15 residues. Trimming stripped 0 bases from V and 4 bases from J, with 10 bases between. Germline V gene sequence: CDR1 SGHTA, CDR2 FQGNSA. Here the CDR3 reads CASSLASQGNQPQHF. The CDR3 nucleotides read TGTGCCAGCAGCTTAGCTTCCCAGGGTAATCAGCCCCAGCATTTT.

The gene calls are TRBV19 and TRBJ2-5, with D perhaps TRBD2 (6 bases). The CDR3 has 15 amino acids. Between the trimmed V and J ends, which lost 0 bases and 2 bases, there was a span of 10 bases. Looked up from germline, CDR1 is LNHDA and CDR2 is SQIVND (reference sequence). This chain's CDR3 is CASSIEGLAQETQYF. The CDR3 DNA reads TGTGCCAGTAGTATAGAGGGACTTGCGCAAGAGACCCAGTACTTC.

This clonotype came up once. This chain joins TRBV29-1 and TRBJ2-7; TRBD1 matches at 8 bases. The J segment lost 5 bases and the V segment lost 2 bases, leaving 8 bases of the junction unmatched. CDR1 is SQVTM, CDR2 ANQGSEA, per germline. The CDR3 spans 14 residues. CDR3 amino acids: CSVESGTGGNEQYF. The DNA for the CDR3 is TGCAGCGTTGAAAGTGGGACAGGAGGAAACGAGCAGTACTTC.